This T cell receptor (beta chain) was recovered during a study of blood T cell repertoires in COVID-19. On the study more broadly: Nucleic acid was either cDNA or gDNA, and it came from T cells, B-cell-depleted T cells, or PBMCs.

Followed over time, Seattle patients had been enrolled while infection was active. In the study's own analysis: Quantification of nucleated cells was approximated via reference gene primer amplification. This table comes from immunoSEQ multiplex PCR, and its TCRdb copy is limited to in-frame clones, with some not included. V, J and clone size derive from that table, while D and trimming were established from the DNA sequence. Of some 400,000 clones listed, over 75% are singletons. Trimming left V 3 bases short and J 4 bases short, with 8 bases between. Germline-derived CDR1 and CDR2 are SGDLS and YYNGEE. The CDR3 has 13 amino acids.

V and J are TRBV9 and TRBJ2-1; the D is unclear. The receptor was derived from a woman younger than 45 with COVID-19, enrolled during active disease. The material sequenced was peripheral blood. CDR3 DNA sequence: TGTGCCAGCAGCGCCTCAGTATACAATGAGCAGTTCTTC. Its protein is CASSASVYNEQFF.